These 20 T cell receptor beta chains share one sample of origin, sequenced in a study of T cell changes during pregnancy in multiple sclerosis. The data were produced by immunoSEQ multiplex PCR, yet TCRdb's version contains in-frame clones alone and is incomplete. The table lists tens of thousands of clones, 91% of them singletons. The specimen was peripheral blood, collected in the third trimester of pregnancy. The receptor source for this set is a female donor in good health, enrolled as a control in a pregnancy study.

The chain recombines TRBV27 with TRBJ2-2, with D maybe TRBD1 (6 bases). Trimming removed 5 bases from V and 4 bases from J, with 17 bases in between. The CDR3 extends over 16 amino acids. Germline CDR1 is MNHEY and CDR2 is SMNVEV (reference sequence). In DNA form, the CDR3 reads TGTGCCAGCAGTCAACTGACAGGAGGTGCCACCGGGGAGCTGTTTTTT. Its protein product is CASSQLTGGATGELFF.

This clone was observed a single time. V gene TRBV14 combines with J gene TRBJ2-1; a weak D match, TRBD1 (6 bases). Germline-derived CDR1 and CDR2 are SGHDN and FVKESK. V was trimmed by 4 bases and J by 4 bases, leaving 14 bases between them. This CDR3 spans 15 amino acids. The CDR3 spells CASSLQGFPYNEQFF. CDR3 nucleotide sequence: TGTGCCAGCAGCCTTCAGGGGTTTCCTTACAATGAGCAGTTCTTC.

CDR3: CAIREGQSSYNSPLHF. Written as DNA, the CDR3 is TGTGCCATCAGGGAGGGACAAAGCTCCTATAATTCACCCCTCCACTTT. V gene TRBV10-3 combines with J gene TRBJ1-6; D might be TRBD1 (6 bases). V shed 6 bases and J shed 0 bases, with 12 bases lying between them. The CDR3 is made up of 16 amino acids. The V gene's germline CDR1 is ENHRY and CDR2 SYGVKD.

V and J are TRBV5-4 and TRBJ2-7; 7 nucleotides line up with TRBD1. CDR1 is SGHNT and CDR2 is YYREEE in the germline V gene (reference sequence). V shed 1 base, J shed 7 bases, and the junction held 8 bases outside the gene matches. The CDR3 extends over 14 amino acids. The CDR3 region has the DNA TGTGCCAGCAGCTTGTATGACAGGGCGAGAGAGCAGTACTTC. Its translation is CASSLYDRAREQYF. The variable domain in full, with the rest retrieved from reference TRBV5-4 and TRBJ2-7, is ETGVTQSPTHLIKTRGQQVTLRCSSQSGHNTVSWYQQALGQGPQFIFQYYREEENGRGNFPPRFSGLQFPNYSSELNVNALELDDSALYLCASSLYDRAREQYFGPGTRLTVT.

The chain carries TRBV21-1 and TRBJ2-7; no DNA check was done on the table's D call, TRBD2. TRBV21-1 is given as a pseudogene. This CDR3 is 18 amino acids long. The DNA for the CDR3 is TGTGCCAGCAGCAAAATTCCCGAACCGGGACTCCACTCCTACGAGCAGTACTTC. This codes for CASSKIPEPGLHSYEQYF.

This clone was counted once. The chain uses TRBV19 and TRBJ1-1; D remains unclear. There are 14 residues in the CDR3. V dropped 1 base and J dropped 4 bases, with 10 bases sitting between them. Germline CDR1 LNHDA, CDR2 SQIVND (reference sequence). Here the CDR3 reads CASSIGGLGTEAFF. The CDR3 nucleotides are TGTGCCAGTAGTATAGGAGGGCTGGGCACTGAAGCTTTCTTT.

The chain couples TRBV6-4 to TRBJ2-1; 8 nucleotides align to TRBD2. CDR1 and CDR2 (germline): MRHNA, SNTAGT. V trimming: 2 bases; J trimming: 7 bases; junction bases outside the gene matches: 7. This CDR3 has 15 residues. CDR3 nucleotides: TGTGCCAGCAGTGACGGGACGGGAGGGCCTAATGAGCAGTTCTTC. Protein: CASSDGTGGPNEQFF.

The chain has TRBV6-5 and TRBJ1-2; D possibly corresponds to TRBD1 (6 bases). Germline V lookup: CDR1 MNHEY, CDR2 SVGAGI. The CDR3 consists of 12 residues. The V gene lost 4 bases and the J gene lost 5 bases, with 8 bases spanning the gap. The CDR3: CASSSTGYGYTF. CDR3 DNA: TGTGCCAGCAGTTCGACAGGTTATGGCTACACCTTC.

This clone was detected once. This chain links TRBV6-4 with TRBJ2-3; possible D gene TRBD1, 5 bases. CDR1 is MRHNA, CDR2 SNTAGT, per germline. The CDR3 contains 16 residues. The germline V and J ends were trimmed by 2 bases and 1 base, with 13 bases remaining between them. CDR3 coding DNA: TGTGCCAGCAGTGACGATCCCTCACAGGGCACAGATACGCAGTATTTT. Encoded protein: CASSDDPSQGTDTQYF.

This clone appeared a single time. The rearrangement uses TRBV5-4 and TRBJ1-4; 8 positions agree with TRBD1. The ends lost 5 bases at V and 4 bases at J; junction bases unmatched: 4. Germline values: CDR1 SGHNT, CDR2 YYREEE (reference sequence). CDR3 size: 14 residues. The CDR3 loop is CASSRTGNNEKLFF. The CDR3 nucleotides are TGTGCCAGCAGTCGGACAGGGAATAATGAAAAACTGTTTTTT.

V is TRBV6-6 and J is TRBJ2-1, with TRBD1 matching over 12 bases. CDR1 and CDR2 (germline): MNHNY, SVGAGI (reference sequence). This CDR3 is built from 15 residues. V was clipped by 10 bases and J by 9 bases; unmatched bases: 13. CDR3 DNA: TGTGCCATTATGGTGGGTGGGACAGGGGGCCGTGAGCAGTTCTTC. Amino acid sequence: CAIMVGGTGGREQFF.

The chain is built from TRBV12-5 and TRBJ1-3; D call uncertain. V was cut by 8 bases and J by 5 bases, with 7 bases left in between. The germline V gene encodes CDR1 LGHNT and CDR2 FRNRAP. The length of the CDR3 is 11 residues. The CDR3 spells CASLRRNTIYF. The CDR3 coding sequence is TGTGCTAGTTTGCGGCGAAACACCATATATTTT.

The chain's CDR3 is CASSSQGARVNTEAFF. In DNA, the CDR3 is TGCGCCAGCAGCTCGCAGGGGGCGCGGGTGAACACTGAAGCTTTCTTT. The chain is built from TRBV5-1 and TRBJ1-1; TRBD1 aligns across 8 bases. Looked up from germline, CDR1 is SGHRS and CDR2 is YFSETQ. The CDR3 runs 16 residues. V trimming: 3 bases; J trimming: 0 bases; junction bases outside the gene matches: 7. Supplemented by reference TRBV5-1 and TRBJ1-1, the full variable domain reads KAGVTQTPRYLIKTRGQQVTLSCSPISGHRSVSWYQQTPGQGLQFLFEYFSETQRNKGNFPGRFSGRQFSNSRSEMNVSTLELGDSALYLCASSSQGARVNTEAFFGQGTRLTVV.

This sequence joins TRBV27 and TRBJ2-3; 8 bases map to TRBD1. This CDR3 region has 17 residues. V lost 5 bases to trimming and J lost 2 bases; unmatched junction nucleotides: 12. Germline CDR1 and CDR2: MNHEY and SMNVEV (reference sequence). The CDR3 nucleotides read TGTGCCAGCAGTCCTGACTGGGACAGGACAGACACAGATACGCAGTATTTT. Translation: CASSPDWDRTDTDTQYF.

J is TRBJ2-4 and V is TRBV21-1; the table's D call of TRBD1 was not tested on the DNA. TRBV21-1 is flagged as a pseudogene. The CDR3 sequence is 16 residues long. The CDR3 protein is CAITRDRGLAKNIQYF. The CDR3, as DNA: TGTGCCATCACCAGGGACAGGGGGCTAGCCAAAAACATTCAGTACTTC.

This clone was observed once. J is TRBJ2-1 and V is TRBV19; no reliable D call. The germline V gene has CDR1 LNHDA and CDR2 SQIVND (reference sequence). There are 13 residues in the CDR3. Trimming cost V 4 bases and J 2 bases, with 6 bases left between them. CDR3 region: CASSRAAYNEQFF. The DNA for the CDR3 is TGTGCCAGTAGTAGGGCTGCCTACAATGAGCAGTTCTTC.

This chain joins TRBV2 and TRBJ1-4; 8 bases align to TRBD1. The J segment lost 7 bases and the V segment lost 1 base, leaving 5 bases of the junction unmatched. The V gene's germline CDR1 is SNHLY and CDR2 FYNNEI. The CDR3 consists of 15 residues. The CDR3 is CASSEGGTGGEKLFF. CDR3 DNA sequence: TGTGCCAGCAGTGAAGGCGGGACAGGCGGTGAAAAACTGTTTTTT.

The chain has TRBV4-1 and TRBJ2-1, with 8 positions matching TRBD1. This CDR3 contains 17 residues. The junction had 15 bases not matched to a gene; V was cut back by 3 bases and J by 8 bases. CDR1 and CDR2 from the germline V gene are MGHRA and YSYEKL. CDR3 region: CASSHQPPGQGWDEQFF. In DNA form, the CDR3 reads TGCGCCAGCAGCCATCAACCTCCAGGACAGGGATGGGATGAGCAGTTCTTC.

This chain links TRBV19 with TRBJ1-3; a weak D match, TRBD1 (6 bases). This CDR3 contains 16 residues. Germline lookup yields CDR1 LNHDA and CDR2 SQIVND (reference sequence). Deletions cut 5 bases from V and 0 bases from J, with 14 bases between. CDR3 sequence: CASSPNRVYSGNTIYF. DNA of the CDR3: TGTGCCAGTAGTCCAAACAGGGTCTACTCTGGAAACACCATATATTTT.

As concerns this clone: Because the CDR3's place on the DNA is in doubt, the DNA is left out and the CDR3 is given as listed by TCRdb. The rearrangement links TRBV7-9 to TRBJ1-2. The CDR3 is 13 amino acids long, termini counted. Germline CDR1 and CDR2: SEHNR and FQNEAQ (reference sequence). The CDR3 loop reads CASVGPGGGGYTF.